Listed below are T cell receptor beta chains from one sample, sequenced in a study of T cell responses to AZD1222 COVID-19 vaccine. Assay used: immunoSEQ multiplex PCR; TCRdb lists only in-frame clones, some missing. The repertoire has over 100,000 clones, around nine tenths of them found once; the top ten carry about 7%. This specimen consisted of peripheral blood, obtained on day 0 of AZD1222 vaccination. The receptors originated from an adult in good health. Each CDR3 is given with its conserved first and last residue. The D gene is left open where the match is weak. Size is omitted from some rows. Given values are once, few, many or a class for expanded clones.

v_gene	abundance	j_gene	d_gene	CDR3nt	CDR3aa
TRBV28	-	TRBJ1-5	-	TGTGCAGTCGGACCCTCCCATTTTAATCAGCCCCAGCATTTT	CAVGPSHFNQPQHF
TRBV27	-	TRBJ2-2	-	TGTGCCAGCAGTCGGGACGACGTTGCGCGGGGCGGGGAGCTGTTTTTT	CASSRDDVARGGELFF
TRBV20-1	-	TRBJ2-1	-	TGCAGTGCTAGTACCAGGGCCTCCTACAATGAGCAGTTCTTC	CSASTRASYNEQFF
TRBV3-1/TRBV3-2	-	TRBJ2-7	-	TGTGCCAGCAGCCACGAACCCGACAGAGGCCTCTCCTACGAGCAGTACTTC	CASSHEPDRGLSYEQYF
TRBV4-2	-	TRBJ2-1	-	TGTGCCAGCAGCCAATCCCCCTCAAGCGGCTACAATGAGCAGTTCTTC	CASSQSPSSGYNEQFF
TRBV28	-	TRBJ2-7	-	TGTGCCAGCAGCTCGGCTGGGCCCAAGCAGTACTTC	CASSSAGPKQYF
TRBV5-1	-	TRBJ2-3	-	TGCGCCAGCAGCTTGAGCCGGGTCGGAGATACGCAGTATTTT	CASSLSRVGDTQYF
TRBV7-9	-	TRBJ2-3	TRBD2	TGTGCCAGCAGCTCTGGGACTAGCGGAGACACAGATACGCAGTATTTT	CASSSGTSGDTDTQYF
TRBV30	-	TRBJ1-1	-	TGTGCCCTGGGTCGGGGAAACGCTGAAGCTTTCTTT	CALGRGNAEAFF
TRBV5-4	-	TRBJ1-2	TRBD1	TGTGCCAGCAGCTTCTTTGGGCAGGGGGCTGGTGGCTACACCTTC	CASSFFGQGAGGYTF
TRBV2	-	TRBJ1-1	-	TGTGCCTCACGGCGAGAGCGGACCGGGAAAACTGAAGCTTTCTTT	CASRRERTGKTEAFF
TRBV28	-	TRBJ1-6	-	TGTGCCAGCAGTCGACGGAATAATTCACCCCTCCACTTT	CASSRRNNSPLHF
TRBV11-3	once	TRBJ2-7	-	TGTGCCAGCAGCTTGGGCGTTACCTACGAGCAGTACTTC	CASSLGVTYEQYF
TRBV7-7	-	TRBJ2-5	-	TGTGCTAGCAGCTTAGGGGAAGGGGCAGGGGAGACCCAGTACTTC	CASSLGEGAGETQYF
TRBV6-5	-	TRBJ1-5	TRBD1	TGTGCCAGCAGTTGGACAGGGGGCTTGCAGCCCCAGCATTTT	CASSWTGGLQPQHF
TRBV10-2	-	TRBJ1-4	-	TGCGCCAGCAGGAGGGAGGGTAATAATGAAAAACTGTTTTTT	CASRREGNNEKLFF
TRBV3-1/TRBV3-2	-	TRBJ1-5	-	TGTGCCAGCAGCCAAGTAGGGTTTACTCAGCCCCAGCATTTT	CASSQVGFTQPQHF
TRBV28	-	TRBJ2-3	TRBD2	TGTGCCAGCAGTCCCCGGTCCGCGGGGGGGCGTCATACGCAGTATTTT	CASSPRSAGGRHTQYF
TRBV28	-	TRBJ2-5	TRBD2	TGTGCCAGCAGTTTATATCCTAGCGGGGACGAGACCCAGTACTTC	CASSLYPSGDETQYF
TRBV2	-	TRBJ2-5	TRBD1	TGTGCCAGCAGTGCGGACAGGGGCGAAAAAGAGACCCAGTACTTC	CASSADRGEKETQYF
TRBV4-3	-	TRBJ1-4	TRBD1	TGCGCCAGCAGCCAAGGGACAGGGGGTAATGAAAAACTGTTTTTT	CASSQGTGGNEKLFF
TRBV24-1	-	TRBJ2-3	-	TGTGCCACCAGTGATTTGCATGAGGGGGATTTAATCTACAGCACAGATACGCAGTATTTT	CATSDLHEGDLIYSTDTQYF
TRBV3-1/TRBV3-2	medium-sized	TRBJ1-2	-	TGTGCCAGCAGCCAGCAGAACTATGGCTACACCTTC	CASSQQNYGYTF
TRBV30	-	TRBJ1-5	-	TGTGCCTGGAGTCGCGCCGGGGATCAGCCCCAGCATTTT	CAWSRAGDQPQHF
TRBV2	-	TRBJ2-6	TRBD2	TGTGCCAGCAACCTGGCTAGCGGGGGGGCCCATGGGGCCAACGTCCTGACTTTC	CASNLASGGAHGANVLTF
TRBV13	-	TRBJ2-7	TRBD1	TGTGCCAGCAGCTCGGGACAGGGCTACGAGCAGTACTTC	CASSSGQGYEQYF
TRBV3-1/TRBV3-2	once	TRBJ1-2	-	TGTGCCAGCAGCTGGCAGGGTGGGGGTCATGGCTACACCTTC	CASSWQGGGHGYTF
TRBV6-2/TRBV6-3	-	TRBJ1-5	-	TGTGCCAGCAGTTATGAACGGAGTATCAGGGGCCCTTTGGGGCAGCCCCAGCATTTT	CASSYERSIRGPLGQPQHF
TRBV19	-	TRBJ2-7	TRBD1	TGTGCCACCGGACAGGGATTCTACGAGCAGTACTTC	CATGQGFYEQYF
TRBV30	-	TRBJ1-4	-	TGTGCCTGGAGTGTGGTTGGGCGAACTAATGAAAAACTGTTTTTT	CAWSVVGRTNEKLFF
TRBV7-3	-	TRBJ1-1	-	TGTGCCCTACGCGGGGACAAGAACACTGAAGCTTTCTTT	CALRGDKNTEAFF
TRBV5-1	-	TRBJ2-7	-	TGCGCCACCTCGACGGGGCCGGGGTGGGAGCAGTACTTC	CATSTGPGWEQYF
TRBV18	-	TRBJ1-1	TRBD1	TGTGCCAGCGCACAGGGGGCGAGGGCTGAAGCTTTCTTT	CASAQGARAEAFF
TRBV5-1	-	TRBJ1-1	-	TGCGCCAGCAGCGATCGGGAGAGGGCGGTGAGCACTGAAGCTTTCTTT	CASSDRERAVSTEAFF
TRBV20-1	-	TRBJ1-4	-	TGCAGTGCTAGTGAACGAGGGAAGAATGAAAAACTGTTTTTT	CSASERGKNEKLFF
TRBV4-3	-	TRBJ1-3	TRBD1	TGCGCCAGCAGCCTACAGGACAGGGCAGGAAACACCATATATTTT	CASSLQDRAGNTIYF